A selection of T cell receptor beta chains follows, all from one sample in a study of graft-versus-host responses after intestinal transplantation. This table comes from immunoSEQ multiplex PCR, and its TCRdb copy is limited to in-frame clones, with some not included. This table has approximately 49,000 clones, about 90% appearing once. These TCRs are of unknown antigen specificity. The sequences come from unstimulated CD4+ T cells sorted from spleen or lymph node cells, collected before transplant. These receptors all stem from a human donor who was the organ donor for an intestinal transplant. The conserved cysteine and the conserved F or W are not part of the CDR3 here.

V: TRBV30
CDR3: AWSGQGGSGAF

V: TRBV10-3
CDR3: AISEGFGNTEAS

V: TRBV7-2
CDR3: ASSSDRATNEKLF

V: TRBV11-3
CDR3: ASSSAAGEGGQF

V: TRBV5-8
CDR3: ASSLGDRLYGYT

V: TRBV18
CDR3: ASSKLAGEFNEQF

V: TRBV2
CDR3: ASRPQVGEQY

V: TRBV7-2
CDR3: ASSLQGYTEAF

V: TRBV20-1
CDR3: SARTDTEAF

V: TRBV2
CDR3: ASTQGGETQY

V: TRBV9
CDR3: ASSVAPTGGRNEKLF

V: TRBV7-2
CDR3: ASSLLGLAGGPYEQY

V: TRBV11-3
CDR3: ASSPGTSGRTGSGANVLT

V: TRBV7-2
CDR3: ASSPGGIFSGNTIY

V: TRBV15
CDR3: ATSPGGPGNTIY